This T cell receptor beta chain comes out of a study of blood T cells in healthy people across ages. Study conclusions and caveats: The diversity estimates, figures obtained from one million T cells, were considered underestimates.

Germline CDR1 DFQATT, CDR2 SNEGSKA (reference sequence). V shed 5 bases, J shed 9 bases, and the junction held 11 bases outside the gene matches. The CDR3 has 14 residues. Notes on this clonotype: The target antigen is unknown.

Using a J-beta primer mix together with a sample-barcoded 5' primer, a second PCR was run for 7 to 11 cycles. TCRdb used MiXCR to reprocess the 5' RACE reads, holding one entry per CDR3 protein. This sample has hundreds of thousands of distinct CDR3 sequences, with 40% to 45% found just once. The V gene is TRBV20-1, the J gene TRBJ2-1; 9 nucleotides match TRBD2. The source is a man older than 75 in good health. Sequenced input: blood. This chain's CDR3 is CSAGLAWVAGEQFF. CDR3 sequence (DNA): TGCAGTGCTGGACTAGCGTGGGTGGCTGGTGAGCAGTTCTTC.